In its sample, the clone carrying this T cell receptor beta chain was seen once. Its antigen is as yet unknown. The identical CDR3 is also encoded by other nucleotide sequences in the sample. The germline V gene has CDR1 MNHEY and CDR2 SMNVEV (reference sequence). The CDR3 extends over 14 amino acids. Between the trimmed V and J ends, which lost 2 bases and 0 bases, there was a span of 4 bases. This sample stems from a study of shared clonotypes between healthy human individuals. Whole-study results and caveats: With a handful of donors compared, about 5.2% of naive CD4 clonotypes were shared. An anticipated effect of sequencing depth on clonotype sharing among donors was recognized. Clonotypes shared by all four sorted-subset donors had higher generation probabilities than non-shared clonotypes.

Sequencing was at deep level. The repertoire was sequenced with immunoSEQ multiplex PCR; TCRdb's copy has only in-frame clones and lacks some. The table shows hundreds of thousands of clones, with around 96% occurring only once. Terminally differentiated effector memory CD45RA+ cells were excluded by CCR7 positive selection of CD45RO-negative cells. The sequencing sample was made of naive CD8+ T cells sorted from blood. The source of this sequence is a woman aged 25 to 39 in good health. This chain connects TRBV27 to TRBJ2-2, with D uncertain. The CDR3 nucleotides are TGTGCCAGCAGTTTAGCCCCGAACACCGGGGAGCTGTTTTTT. Translating it yields CASSLAPNTGELFF.